Each of the 14 T cell receptor beta chains below was sequenced from the same sample in a study of response to subunit inactivated influenza vaccine. TCRdb re-called the RT-PCR reads through MiXCR, storing one row per CDR3 protein. The sample lists a few hundred thousand distinct CDR3 sequences; about 11% were seen once. These data also formed part of another study, on T cells expressing NK-cell markers. This second report adds: cDNA encoding TCR beta was synthesized via 5'RACE template switching incorporating UMIs.

The input for sequencing was PBMCs from blood, taken on the day of vaccination. The receptor source for this set is a man aged 50-59 years who received an inactivated influenza vaccine.

The rearrangement uses TRBV30 and TRBJ2-7; D may correspond to TRBD1 or TRBD2 (6 bases each). CDR3 length: 13 residues. CDR1 GTSNPN and CDR2 SVGIG come from the germline V gene (reference sequence). V gave up 6 bases and J gave up 0 bases, with 12 bases separating them. The CDR3 reads CACLGGPSYEQYF. CDR3 in DNA: TGTGCCTGCCTTGGGGGGCCCTCCTACGAGCAGTACTTC.

Note on this clonotype: Given a much more abundant clone one base away, this may be a read error. The rearrangement joins TRBV29-1 to TRBJ2-2; D is perhaps TRBD2 (5 bases). Per the germline V gene, CDR1 is SQVTM and CDR2 is ANQGSEA. The ends were cut back, 7 bases at V and 4 bases at J, with 19 bases in the middle. The CDR3 totals 15 residues. As DNA, the CDR3 is TGCAGCGCAAGCAGAGGGTCTTCAAGCACCGGGGAGCTGTTTTTT. Its protein is CSASRGSSSTGELFF.

There are many counts of this clonotype. The gene calls are TRBV2 and TRBJ2-3; TRBD1 matches at 7 bases. Germline CDR1 is SNHLY and CDR2 is FYNNEI. This CDR3 has 16 amino acids. With V trimmed by 6 bases and J by 0 bases, 9 bases remained unmatched. The CDR3 sequence: CASRRQGAFSTDTQYF. The CDR3 nucleotides are TGTGCCAGCAGACGACAGGGCGCGTTCAGCACAGATACGCAGTATTTT. Together with reference TRBV2 and TRBJ2-3, the CDR3 gives the full variable domain: EPEVTQTPSHQVTQMGQEVILRCVPISNHLYFYWYRQILGQKVEFLVSFYNNEISEKSEIFDDQFSVERPDGSNFTLKIRSTKLEDSAMYFCASRRQGAFSTDTQYFGPGTRLTVL.

This clonotype was observed many times. The V and J genes are TRBV28 and TRBJ2-2, with D uncertain. Germline values: CDR1 MDHEN, CDR2 SYDVKM. V was cut by 5 bases and J by 3 bases, with 13 bases left in between. This CDR3 has 15 amino acids. The CDR3 DNA reads as TGTGCCAGCAGTACGTACAGCTCTTACACCGGGGAGCTGTTTTTT. This translates into CASSTYSSYTGELFF.

V usage is TRBV12-3 or TRBV12-4 and J usage is TRBJ2-2, with a possible D match to TRBD2 (7 bases). V lost 7 bases and J 8 bases, leaving 17 bases between the germline ends. The CDR3 sequence is 14 residues long. CDR3 DNA sequence: TGTGCCAGCACTTCAGAGGGGGGGTCTGGGGAGCTGTTTTTT. It yields the protein CASTSEGGSGELFF.

This clonotype was seen a few times. The genes are TRBV5-6 and TRBJ1-1; D perhaps matches TRBD1 (5 bases). There are 16 residues in the CDR3. Per germline, CDR1 SGHDT and CDR2 YYEEEE. V lost 4 bases, J lost 7 bases, and 23 bases lay in between. CDR3 residues: CASSLMTVAWVGEAFF. The CDR3 DNA sequence: TGTGCCAGCAGCCTGATGACAGTCGCATGGGTAGGTGAAGCTTTCTTT.

The chain recombines TRBV30 with TRBJ2-7; no clear D. This CDR3 has 12 residues. V shed 0 bases and J shed 4 bases, with 7 bases lying between them. Germline loops: CDR1 GTSNPN, CDR2 SVGIG (reference sequence). CDR3 loop: CAWSVTVYEQYF. DNA for the CDR3: TGTGCCTGGAGTGTAACGGTTTACGAGCAGTACTTC.

V usage is TRBV3-1 and J usage is TRBJ2-1; 7 bases are a match to TRBD2. This CDR3 is built from 14 residues. The V gene's germline CDR1 is LGHDT and CDR2 YNNKEL (reference sequence). Trimming cost V 0 bases and J 8 bases; bases outside gene matches: 4. The CDR3 region has the DNA TGTGCCAGCAGCCAAGATAGCGGGCGGTATGAGCAGTTCTTC. This encodes CASSQDSGRYEQFF.

There are a few counts of this clonotype. The V gene is TRBV6-2 or TRBV6-3, the J gene TRBJ2-2; 9 bases fit TRBD1. The trim removed 6 bases at V and 6 bases at J, leaving 5 bases unmatched. The CDR3 has 14 amino acids. Germline values: CDR1 MNHEY, CDR2 SVGEGT. CDR3 sequence (DNA): TGTGCCAGCAGCTGGGACAGGGACGCCGGGGAGCTGTTTTTT. This encodes CASSWDRDAGELFF.

This chain connects TRBV20-1 to TRBJ2-7; 7 positions agree with TRBD2. J gave up 3 bases and V 6 bases, and 8 bases lay outside the gene matches. CDR1 and CDR2 from the germline V gene are DFQATT and SNEGSKA (reference sequence). CDR3 length: 13 amino acids. Here the CDR3 DNA reads TGCAGTGCCACCGGGAGGATTGGCTACGAGCAGTACTTC. This sequence encodes CSATGRIGYEQYF.

This sequence joins TRBV7-2 and TRBJ1-2; D gene uncertain. V was cut by 1 base and J by 3 bases, with 12 bases left in between. Germline assignment: CDR1 SGHTA and CDR2 FQGNSA. This CDR3 comprises 15 residues. CDR3 sequence: CASSLVRIFDYGYTF. Here the CDR3 DNA reads TGTGCCAGCAGCTTAGTTCGGATTTTTGACTATGGCTACACCTTC.

A few counts support this clonotype. The chain combines TRBV30 with TRBJ2-5, with D tentatively TRBD1 or TRBD2 (6 bases each). The CDR3 consists of 13 residues. Germline loops: CDR1 GTSNPN, CDR2 SVGIG (reference sequence). V was cut by 0 bases and J by 4 bases, with 9 bases left in between. The CDR3 is CAWSVGGTETQYF. For the CDR3, the DNA is TGTGCCTGGAGTGTGGGGGGCACAGAGACCCAGTACTTC.

The chain combines TRBV30 with TRBJ1-1, with D uncertain. The V end was cut by 4 bases, the J end by 5 bases, with 8 bases between. Germline-derived CDR1 and CDR2 are GTSNPN and SVGIG (reference sequence). The CDR3 runs to 11 residues. CDR3 region: CAWNQLTEAFF. CDR3 nucleotides: TGTGCCTGGAATCAGTTAACTGAAGCTTTCTTT.

The gene calls are TRBV12-3 or TRBV12-4 and TRBJ2-1; possible D gene TRBD2, 6 bases. V was trimmed by 1 base and J by 4 bases, leaving 11 bases between them. This CDR3 region has 15 residues. The CDR3 reads CASSLGAGWYNEQFF. The CDR3 DNA follows: TGTGCCAGCAGTTTAGGGGCGGGATGGTACAATGAGCAGTTCTTC.